This T cell receptor beta chain derives from a study of T cell changes during pregnancy in multiple sclerosis. Sequencing was performed with immunoSEQ multiplex PCR; in TCRdb, only in-frame clones are kept and a portion is missing. The sample has about 97,000 clones, about nine tenths seen once. V was cut by 4 bases and J by 3 bases, with 10 bases left in between. CDR1 SGHNT and CDR2 YENEEA come from the germline V gene. The CDR3 is 13 amino acids. This receptor was obtained from a female donor in good health, enrolled as a control in a pregnancy study. This specimen was peripheral blood, taken in the second trimester of pregnancy. The chain employs TRBV11-3 and TRBJ2-7; no clear D. The CDR3 DNA sequence: TGTGCCAGCAGCTACAGACCGCGCTACGAGCAGTACTTC. It is translated as CASSYRPRYEQYF. Full variable domain (remainder filled in from reference TRBV11-3 and TRBJ2-7): EAGVVQSPRYKIIEKKQPVAFWCNPISGHNTLYWYLQNLGQGPELLIRYENEEAVDDSQLPKDRFSAERLKGVDSTLKIQPAELGDSAVYLCASSYRPRYEQYFGPGTRLTVT.